This entry lists 4 T cell receptor beta chains sequenced from one sample in a study of blood T cell repertoires in COVID-19. Assay: immunoSEQ multiplex PCR; the TCRdb copy retains only in-frame clones and omits some. The sample yields about 270,000 clones, roughly 86% seen once. The specimen sequenced was peripheral blood. The source of these receptors is a man in his forties with active or convalescent COVID-19.

This sequence joins TRBV12-3 or TRBV12-4 and TRBJ1-5; D remains unclear. With 4 bases removed from V and 7 bases from J, the gap between germline ends came to 11 bases. This CDR3 is 13 amino acids long. The CDR3 DNA reads as TGTGCCAGCAGTTACGGCGGGTCCCAGCCCCAGCATTTT. Its protein product is CASSYGGSQPQHF.

V is TRBV24-1 and J is TRBJ1-4; possible D gene TRBD1, 6 bases. The CDR3 covers 16 residues. V shed 4 bases and J shed 5 bases, with 16 bases lying between them. Germline lookup yields CDR1 KGHDR and CDR2 SFDVKD. The CDR3 is CATSEATGSTNEKLFF. As DNA, the CDR3 is TGTGCCACCAGTGAAGCCACAGGGTCCACCAATGAAAAACTGTTTTTT.

The chain joins TRBV5-1 to TRBJ2-2, with 8 bases fitting TRBD1. This CDR3 region has 16 residues. Losses at the gene ends were 0 bases for V and 4 bases for J; bases not matched to a gene: 5. Germline assignment: CDR1 SGHRS and CDR2 YFSETQ. CDR3 bases: TGCGCCAGCAGCTTGGCCCAGGACAGGGTCACCGGGGAGCTGTTTTTT. It encodes CASSLAQDRVTGELFF.

As DNA, the CDR3 is TGTGCCAGCAATCGTGGAGCGGGGGGGAGCTCCTACAATGAGCAGTTCTTC. The encoded protein is CASNRGAGGSSYNEQFF. The rearrangement joins TRBV6-6 to TRBJ2-1, with 10 bases aligning to TRBD2. The CDR3 is 17 amino acids. J gave up 0 bases and V 7 bases, and 9 bases lay outside the gene matches. From germline, CDR1 is MNHNY and CDR2 SVGAGI (reference sequence).